This T cell receptor beta chain was sequenced for a study of low-dose radiotherapy and immunotherapy resistance in tumors. Overall study: Each patient was administered nivolumab intravenously at 240 mg, which was a flat dose, every two weeks, along with intravenous ipilimumab at 1 mg/kg every six weeks.

Primers targeting TRAV and TRBV primed first-strand cDNA, covering alpha and beta chains. The PCR that amplified TCRs ran for 20 cycles, relying on a constant-region primer and a V-primer adapter. Amplification of the isolated mRNA used in vitro transcription. TCRdb called the reads again in MiXCR, with one record for every CDR3 protein. The profile shows 100,000 or so distinct CDR3 sequences, roughly 20% of them singletons. Between the trimmed V and J ends, which lost 7 bases and 7 bases, there was a span of 22 bases. This CDR3 is 15 amino acids long. This clonotype showed up many times. Noted time point: after trial treatment. Treatment specified: LDRT plus nivolumab, ipilimumab, low-dose cyclophosphamide and aspirin (RACIN trial). Donors were treated with nivolumab, ipilimumab, aspirin, and low-dose cyclophosphamide and radiotherapy. Advanced solid tumors lacking tumor-infiltrating lymphocytes were present in eligible patients.

The chain has TRBV12-3 or TRBV12-4 and TRBJ1-2, with a weak D call TRBD1 (6 bases). The receptor was isolated from a male donor with prostate cancer. Source: PBMCs, taken after low-dose radiotherapy plus immunotherapy. CDR3 loop: CASNPLGQTLLGYTF. DNA for the CDR3: TGTGCCAGCAACCCCCTCGGACAGACCCTCCTTGGCTACACCTTC.